A single sample is the source of the 28 T cell receptor beta chains below, sequenced in a study of T cell changes during pregnancy in multiple sclerosis. Repertoires were generated with immunoSEQ multiplex PCR, while TCRdb's copy carries only in-frame clones and drops some. The table records approximately 39,000 clones, approximately 94% of them present only once. The material was CD4+ T cells from peripheral blood mononuclear cells, obtained in the second trimester of pregnancy. These receptors all stem from a female donor with multiple sclerosis, enrolled in a pregnancy study.

V usage is TRBV13 and J usage is TRBJ2-7; D is possibly TRBD1 (7 bases). V lost 0 bases and J lost 2, with 14 bases in between. The CDR3 loop spans 16 amino acids. CDR1 is PRHDT, CDR2 FYEKMQ, per germline (reference sequence). This CDR3 reads CASSLGPGRGAYEQYF. CDR3 bases: TGTGCCAGCAGCTTAGGCCCGGGCAGGGGGGCCTACGAGCAGTACTTC.

V and J are TRBV2 and TRBJ2-1; TRBD2 matches 7 bases. The trim removed 3 bases at V and 5 bases at J, leaving 4 bases unmatched. The CDR3 sequence is 14 residues long. Germline V gene lookup returns CDR1 SNHLY and CDR2 FYNNEI. The CDR3 coding sequence is TGTGCCAGCAGTGAGGGAGGGGCGAACAATGAGCAGTTCTTC. The encoded protein is CASSEGGANNEQFF.

The chain carries TRBV7-2 and TRBJ1-6; TRBD1 might be the D (6 bases). CDR1 SGHTA and CDR2 FQGNSA come from the germline V gene. The CDR3 is made up of 15 amino acids. V dropped 2 bases and J dropped 10 bases, with 15 bases sitting between them. As DNA, the CDR3 is TGTGCCAGCAGCTTAAGGAAAAATGACAGGTCACCCCTCCACTTT. Translating it yields CASSLRKNDRSPLHF.

V is TRBV28 and J is TRBJ2-3, with a weak D call TRBD1 (5 bases). Germline V gene sequence: CDR1 MDHEN, CDR2 SYDVKM. The CDR3 extends over 15 amino acids. V lost 1 base, J lost 4 bases, and 12 bases lay in between. CDR3 residues: CASSLSQGWADTQYF. CDR3 coding DNA: TGTGCCAGCAGTTTATCCCAGGGTTGGGCAGATACGCAGTATTTT.

The chain couples TRBV18 to TRBJ2-7; TRBD1 agrees at 9 bases. The V gene end was trimmed by 2 bases and the J gene end by 0 bases; junction bases not matched to a gene: 2. There are 15 residues in the CDR3. Germline-derived CDR1 and CDR2 are KGHSH and LQKENI. As DNA, the CDR3 is TGTGCCAGCTCACCAGGGACAGGGCTCTCCTACGAGCAGTACTTC. Encoded protein: CASSPGTGLSYEQYF.

V gene TRBV6-6 combines with J gene TRBJ2-7; TRBD1 matches 9 bases. Per germline, CDR1 MNHNY and CDR2 SVGAGI (reference sequence). The CDR3 is 14 amino acids. J lost 5 bases, V lost 6 bases, and 8 bases had no gene match. This CDR3 reads CASSSGTGFNEQYF. CDR3 in DNA: TGTGCCAGCAGCTCCGGGACAGGGTTCAACGAGCAGTACTTC.

The V gene is TRBV4-1, the J gene TRBJ2-1; a weak D match, TRBD2 (5 bases). The CDR3 loop spans 16 amino acids. V gave up 2 bases and J gave up 7 bases, with 18 bases separating them. Germline V gene sequence: CDR1 MGHRA, CDR2 YSYEKL. The DNA of the CDR3 is TGCGCCAGCAGCCAAAACCCAGCGGTGACCGCAAATGAGCAGTTCTTC. Its protein is CASSQNPAVTANEQFF.

CDR3 sequence reads: CASSLLVGAMYNEQFF. The DNA for the CDR3 is TGCGCCAGCAGCTTATTGGTTGGGGCTATGTACAATGAGCAGTTCTTC. This chain links TRBV5-1 with TRBJ2-1; a possible D gene is TRBD1 (5 bases). V lost 2 bases, J lost 4 bases, and 16 bases lay in between. Germline CDR1 is SGHRS and CDR2 is YFSETQ. The CDR3 is 16 residues long.

Only one count was recorded for this clone. The CDR3 DNA follows: TGCGCCAGCAGCTTGGGGGTTTCTAGCGGGGGGCACACAGATACGCAGTATTTT. This encodes CASSLGVSSGGHTDTQYF. V and J are TRBV5-1 and TRBJ2-3; 11 bases match TRBD2. Germline V gene lookup returns CDR1 SGHRS and CDR2 YFSETQ. The CDR3 is 18 residues long. V lost 0 bases, J lost 2 bases, and 8 bases stayed unmatched.

This clone has a single count. This chain connects TRBV19 to TRBJ1-4; 7 bases are shared with TRBD1. The CDR3 covers 15 residues. V shed 7 bases and J 0 bases; nucleotides not matched to a gene: 5. The germline V gene has CDR1 LNHDA and CDR2 SQIVND (reference sequence). CDR3 loop: CASKDRAATNEKLFF. Written as DNA, the CDR3 is TGTGCCAGTAAAGACAGGGCTGCAACTAATGAAAAACTGTTTTTT. Full variable domain (missing parts from reference TRBV19 and TRBJ1-4): DGGITQSPKYLFRKEGQNVTLSCEQNLNHDAMYWYRQDPGQGLRLIYYSQIVNDFQKGDIAEGYSVSREKKESFPLTVTSAQKNPTAFYLCASKDRAATNEKLFFGSGTQLSVL.

This chain uses TRBV25-1 with TRBJ2-7, with TRBD2 matching 11 bases. Germline values: CDR1 MGHDK, CDR2 SYGVNS. After removal of 6 bases from V and 6 bases from J, the junction contained 10 bases not matched to a gene. This CDR3 has 15 residues. CDR3 bases: TGTGCCAGCAGGGGGTTCGGGCTAGCGGGAGGCGAGCAGTACTTC. Protein sequence: CASRGFGLAGGEQYF.

The V gene is TRBV5-1, the J gene TRBJ1-5; the D is unclear. The CDR3 length is 14 residues. CDR1 and CDR2 from the germline V gene are SGHRS and YFSETQ. The V gene lost 0 bases and the J gene lost 4 bases, with 8 bases spanning the gap. CDR3: CASSLDGANQPQHF. CDR3 nucleotide sequence: TGCGCCAGCAGCTTGGACGGTGCAAATCAGCCCCAGCATTTT.

The chain recombines TRBV18 with TRBJ2-3; unclear D gene. Germline V gene lookup returns CDR1 KGHSH and CDR2 LQKENI. Deletions cut 2 bases from V and 6 bases from J, with 6 bases between. The CDR3 contains 12 residues. The DNA of the CDR3 is TGTGCCAGCTCACCAAGCTCGGATACGCAGTATTTT. Translated: CASSPSSDTQYF.

The rearrangement joins TRBV19 to TRBJ2-7; the D is unclear. There are 18 residues in the CDR3. Between the trimmed V and J ends, which lost 1 base and 0 bases, there was a span of 19 bases. Germline-derived CDR1 and CDR2 are LNHDA and SQIVND (reference sequence). CDR3 amino acids: CASSIGPPRSTLSYEQYF. For the CDR3, the DNA is TGTGCCAGTAGTATAGGTCCGCCTCGTTCGACTCTCTCCTACGAGCAGTACTTC.

The chain uses TRBV6-5 and TRBJ2-7; 7 bases are shared with TRBD2. The J segment lost 3 bases and the V segment lost 5 bases, leaving 10 bases of the junction unmatched. The CDR3 totals 15 residues. CDR1 is MNHEY and CDR2 is SVGAGI in the germline V gene. CDR3 bases: TGTGCCAGCAGTCCGGGGTGGGGGGGAGGCTACGAGCAGTACTTC. Translation gives CASSPGWGGGYEQYF.

This clone is a singleton in its sample. V and J are TRBV5-1 and TRBJ1-1; TRBD1 is a possible D gene (6 bases). The CDR3 is made up of 15 amino acids. Germline V gene data show CDR1 as SGHRS and CDR2 as YFSETQ. Between the trimmed V and J ends, which lost 4 bases and 0 bases, there was a span of 13 bases. Written as DNA, the CDR3 is TGCGCCAGCAGCGGTGGGAGGGGGATGAACACTGAAGCTTTCTTT. This translates into CASSGGRGMNTEAFF.

The CDR3 region is CASSTTSGGPSTDTQYF. CDR3 DNA: TGTGCCAGTTCCACGACTAGCGGGGGACCCAGCACAGATACGCAGTATTTT. This rearrangement joins TRBV2 to TRBJ2-3; 12 positions match TRBD2. This CDR3 has 17 residues. Per germline, CDR1 SNHLY and CDR2 FYNNEI. The V and J ends lost 9 bases and 0 bases, in that order; junction bases with no gene match: 10.

The V call is TRBV10-3, the J call TRBJ2-7, with 10 bases identical to TRBD1. The J segment lost 1 base and the V segment lost 10 bases, leaving 4 bases of the junction unmatched. Germline V gene sequence: CDR1 ENHRY, CDR2 SYGVKD. The CDR3 consists of 13 residues. CDR3 DNA: TGTGCCAATCGGGGACAGGGGTCCTACGAGCAGTACTTC. Translation: CANRGQGSYEQYF.

V usage is TRBV7-2 and J usage is TRBJ2-7; D ambiguous. The CDR3 is made up of 11 amino acids. Trimming removed 5 bases from V and 6 bases from J, with 8 bases in between. Germline V gene data show CDR1 as SGHTA and CDR2 as FQGNSA. This chain's CDR3 is CASSGLFEQYF. CDR3 in DNA: TGTGCCAGCAGCGGCCTTTTCGAGCAGTACTTC.

The chain carries TRBV7-8 and TRBJ1-1, with D unresolved. Looked up from germline, CDR1 is SGHVS and CDR2 is FQNEAQ. This CDR3 is built from 13 residues. With 7 bases removed from V and 0 bases from J, the gap between germline ends came to 9 bases. CDR3 protein: CASTLRMNTEAFF. DNA for the CDR3: TGTGCCAGCACCTTGAGGATGAACACTGAAGCTTTCTTT.

This clone showed up just once. This rearrangement joins TRBV9 to TRBJ1-2; TRBD1 agrees at 8 bases. The CDR3 runs to 17 residues. After removal of 0 bases from V and 2 bases from J, the junction contained 9 bases not matched to a gene. Germline CDR1 is SGDLS and CDR2 is YYNGEE. The CDR3 protein is CASSVEGRGLGNYGYTF. The DNA for the CDR3 is TGTGCCAGCAGCGTAGAGGGCAGGGGGCTAGGGAACTATGGCTACACCTTC.

V usage is TRBV7-2 and J usage is TRBJ2-1; 7 bases match TRBD2. Germline trimming cut 2 bases from V and 4 bases from J; bases unmatched to any gene: 8. Germline CDR1 SGHTA, CDR2 FQGNSA. The CDR3 spans 16 residues. Here the CDR3 DNA reads TGTGCCAGCAGCTTAAAGTTTGCTAGCGGATACAATGAGCAGTTCTTC. This codes for CASSLKFASGYNEQFF.

The CDR3 DNA reads TGTGCCAGCAGTGGACAGGTGAACACTGAAGCTTTCTTT. Its protein product is CASSGQVNTEAFF. This rearrangement joins TRBV2 to TRBJ1-1; D possibly corresponds to TRBD1 (6 bases). The CDR3 contains 13 residues. V gave up 4 bases and J gave up 0 bases, with 6 bases separating them. Germline CDR1 reads SNHLY; CDR2 reads FYNNEI.

The gene calls are TRBV6-1 and TRBJ2-3, with D possibly being TRBD1 (5 bases). The V gene lost 6 bases and the J gene lost 0 bases, with 13 bases spanning the gap. This CDR3 is built from 15 residues. Germline CDR1 reads MNHNS; CDR2 reads SASEGT. The CDR3 DNA reads as TGTGCCAGCAGCTTGAGGACACCTAGCACAGATACGCAGTATTTT. It encodes CASSLRTPSTDTQYF.

The chain links TRBV7-2 to TRBJ1-6, with D maybe TRBD1 (6 bases). Germline values: CDR1 SGHTA, CDR2 FQGNSA. V was shortened by 3 bases and J by 5 bases, with 14 bases between the two germline ends. The CDR3 covers 16 residues. The CDR3 region is CASSFSDRLNNSPLHF. The CDR3 DNA sequence: TGTGCCAGCAGCTTCTCGGACAGATTAAATAATTCACCCCTCCACTTT.

This chain links TRBV7-2 with TRBJ1-2, with 10 bases identical to TRBD1. Germline trimming cut 2 bases from V and 5 bases from J; bases unmatched to any gene: 5. Germline V CDR1 and CDR2: SGHTA, FQGNSA. The CDR3 is 15 residues long. The CDR3 nucleotides read TGTGCCAGCAGCTTACTCCCGGGACAGGGGTATGGCTACACCTTC. It specifies CASSLLPGQGYGYTF.

The chain links TRBV28 to TRBJ1-2; D remains ambiguous. CDR3 length: 12 amino acids. Germline V lookup: CDR1 MDHEN, CDR2 SYDVKM. The ends were cut back, 2 bases at V and 2 bases at J, with 3 bases in the middle. DNA for the CDR3: TGTGCCAGCAGTTTAGTAAACTATGGCTACACCTTC. Translation gives CASSLVNYGYTF.

The chain couples TRBV11-2 to TRBJ2-5, with a tentative D call TRBD2 (5 bases). V was cut by 1 base and J by 5 bases, with 14 bases left in between. The germline CDR1 and CDR2 sequences are SGHAT and FQNNGV. This CDR3 has 15 amino acids. The CDR3 here is CASSLGSAWEETQYF. The CDR3 bases are TGTGCCAGCAGCTTAGGGTCAGCCTGGGAGGAGACCCAGTACTTC.